This entry is about one T cell receptor (beta chain). The TCRbeta library was prepared with unique molecular identifiers. TCRdb reprocessed the PCR reads with MiXCR, giving one entry per CDR3 protein. The sample lists fewer than 95,000 distinct CDR3 sequences, 10% to 15% occurring once. This entry is derived from a study of T-cell reconstitution after alpha-beta-depleted transplantation in children. The germline V gene has CDR1 SGHRS and CDR2 YFSETQ. The junction had 3 bases not matched to a gene; V was cut back by 0 bases and J by 0 bases. This CDR3 has 16 residues. Sample: PBMCs from the stem cell graft donor, taken from the stem cell graft. This chain joins TRBV5-1 and TRBJ2-3; 8 positions match TRBD2. The TCR was taken from a human donor who donated a stem cell graft to a child with inherited bone marrow failure. CDR3 in amino acids: CASSLGSGTSTDTQYF. The CDR3 DNA is TGCGCCAGCAGCTTGGGTAGCGGGACTAGCACAGATACGCAGTATTTT.